One T cell receptor (beta chain) is described in this entry. Its antigen is unknown. The input lacks base qualities; no much larger clone sits a single base away. Ophthalmopathy patients had moderately to severely active disease, with a Clinical Activity Score of 3 or more, a NOSPECS grade of 4 or more, and a disease duration of less than 3 months. The study excluded patients with uncontrolled infections, other autoimmune diseases, pregnancy or lactation. Diagnoses were based on clinical symptoms, serum thyroxine and TRAb, thyroid ultrasound and orbital computed tomography. PBMCs were separated from 10 ml of fresh peripheral blood using Ficoll-Paque density gradient centrifugation. Trizol reagent was used to extract total RNA, and RNA quality was then checked on an Agilent 2100 Bioanalyzer. This record comes from a study of T cells in Graves' hyperthyroidism and ophthalmopathy (dated by TCRdb to the late 2010s). Describing the broader study: Peripheral blood was sampled at the time of initial diagnosis, prior to any treatment. The roughly 94 discovery patients were randomly divided into training and test sets at a 7:3 ratio. In about 6 Graves' hyperthyroidism patients, the study also compared T-cell repertoires from thyroid tissue with T-cell repertoires from blood. Whether ophthalmopathy could be predicted prospectively was tested in an independent validation cohort made up of some 20 hyperthyroidism patients plus 17 patients who later progressed to ophthalmopathy. The paper reports TCR Vbeta CDR3 sequencing of about 140 peripheral blood samples: 40 or so ophthalmopathy, roughly 74 hyperthyroidism and approximately 17 progressor patients. After blood sampling, hyperthyroidism patients were treated with methimazole at a starting dose of 30 mg daily, and ophthalmopathy patients were treated with high-dose intravenous methylprednisolone. To identify distinguishing TCR V-J signatures, a discovery cohort of 100 patients was used, comprising 43 with Graves' ophthalmopathy and 57 with stable Graves' hyperthyroidism. Results and caveats for the whole study, not just this receptor: In validation, progression to ophthalmopathy was predicted by the model with 70% to 71% sensitivity and 72.22% specificity, a median of roughly six months before onset. Most expanded thyroid clonotypes (frequency above 0.001) were also detected in blood, a finding suggesting that blood repertoires may reflect thyroid immune responses. A model built on a 13 V-J signature distinguished ophthalmopathy from stable hyperthyroidism, reaching roughly 88% sensitivity and about 81% specificity in cross-validation and 80%/75% in testing. Sample size was not statistically predetermined, and blinding of investigators to group allocation was not performed.

TCR beta CDR3 regions were amplified from RNA transcripts. The first round of RT-PCR for the TCR CDR3 was performed with the HTBI primer set and the Qiagen OneStep RT-PCR kit. Libraries were constructed in a second round of multiplex PCR, after which size selection and purification were performed. The libraries were sequenced on an Illumina HiSeq2000 using paired-end 100 bp reads. Regarding the original processing steps: SOAPnuke was used to process the raw data, with reads discarded if the reads contained adapters or uncalled bases, had a mean Phred below 15, or lacked an exact constant-primer or identifier match. COPE v1.2.5 was used to merge the high-quality paired reads, and each unique nucleotide sequence was defined as a clonotype. MiTCR v1.1 was used to align the clonotypes against IMGT TRBV, TRBD and TRBJ reference segments. The analysis included only V-J combinations with a frequency above 0.0001, which together covered approximately 99% of the repertoires. A TCS score was defined as the ratio between F50 (clonal expansion) and ExV (chaos), using BLOSUM62-based TCRdist between CDR3 peptides within each V-J. Welch's t-statistics and random forest reduced just over 500 V-J features to 13, which were used in a naive Bayes classifier (R e1071). The public reads were quality trimmed at Q25 with fastp and then assembled into clones with MiXCR by TCRdb, keeping productive beta chains. Entries are consolidated by CDR3 protein sequence, retaining the most common genes and DNA. For this entry, the V and J calls and clone size follow TCRdb and not the study's own pipeline. The sample data list around 350,000 distinct CDR3 sequences, and 14% of these were observed just once. The top ten hold 20% of the sample.

The cysteine opens and the phenylalanine closes a CDR3 of 13 amino acids. This entry keeps only the CDR3 DNA: 39 bases, framed from base 1. Trimming at the junction amounts to 2 bases on V and 2 bases on J, and the germline ends lie 7 bases apart. CDR1 and CDR2, per the germline V gene (reference sequence), are DFQATT and SNEGSKA. Sequences were obtained from blood. The sequence was obtained from a woman aged 25 to 39 with Graves' ophthalmopathy. Recombination joined TRBV20-1 with TRBJ2-4; the D gene cannot be resolved reliably. The DNA sequence is as follows: TGCAGTGCTAGAACACCCCCCAAAAACATTCAGTACTTC. This encodes CSARTPPKNIQYF.